This T cell receptor beta chain was sequenced in a study of post-analysis software for immune sequencing data. The CDR3 extends over 15 amino acids. Trimming pared 2 bases from V and 0 bases from J, leaving 11 bases between. The germline gives CDR1 SGHVS, CDR2 FNYEAQ. With regard to this clonotype: The antigen remains unidentified.

Study results and caveats: A significant reduction in normalized Chao1 diversity was observed in multiple sclerosis patients versus controls. Five or six TRBV segments, TRBV5-6, TRBV5-1 and TRBV20-1 among them, were found more frequent in patients than controls. Batch-matched samples strongly co-clustered by F measure.

Sequencing libraries made from TCR beta cDNA carried unique molecular identifiers. Researchers reported roughly 510,000 cDNA molecules coming from approximately 0.91 to 9.4 million T cells. TCRdb processed the PCR reads anew with MiXCR; each CDR3 protein has one entry. The data contain hundreds of thousands of distinct CDR3 sequences, roughly half of them seen just once; the ten biggest clones take up roughly 4.4%. Sequences were obtained from blood. The receptor comes from a girl aged 10-17 years with multiple sclerosis. The rearrangement joins TRBV7-6 to TRBJ2-7; D ambiguous. The CDR3 DNA reads as TGTGCCAGCAGCTTAAAGGCAGGAAGCTCCTACGAGCAGTACTTC. Translated: CASSLKAGSSYEQYF.